These T cell receptor beta chains were read from a single sample in a study of T cell responses to AZD1222 COVID-19 vaccine. Here immunoSEQ multiplex PCR was the method, and the copy in TCRdb shows in-frame clones only, minus some. The sample lists 95,000 to 150,000 clones; 75% to 90% were seen once. The sequences come from peripheral blood, collected 28 days after the second AZD1222 dose. The source is an adult who received the AZD1222 COVID-19 vaccine. The CDR3 runs from the conserved cysteine through the conserved F or W. A D gene is named only where the DNA matches it firmly. Clone size is not always given. Where it is, it says once, few, many or a class for expanded clones.

D	V	J	size	DNA	CDR3
NA	TRBV12-3/TRBV12-4	TRBJ2-5	NA	TGTGCCAGCAGTTTGAACCAAGAGACCCAGTACTTC	CASSLNQETQYF
NA	TRBV19	TRBJ2-7	few	TGTGCCAGTAGACCCCTGGCATCCTCCTACGAGCAGTACTTC	CASRPLASSYEQYF
NA	TRBV27	TRBJ1-2	NA	TGTGCCAGCAGTCCCGGGGGGAAATACTATGGCTACACCTTC	CASSPGGKYYGYTF
NA	TRBV4-2	TRBJ2-7	NA	TGTGCCAGCAGCCAAGATCAAGGCTCCTACTACGAGCAGTACTTC	CASSQDQGSYYEQYF
NA	TRBV11-2	TRBJ1-6	NA	TGTGCCAGCAGCTTAGTGACAGGAGATTCACCCCTCCACTTT	CASSLVTGDSPLHF
TRBD1	TRBV27	TRBJ2-5	NA	TGTGCCAGCAGTTTTTCCCCCCCCGGACAGGGTCAGACCCAGTACTTC	CASSFSPPGQGQTQYF
TRBD2	TRBV5-1	TRBJ2-3	NA	TGCGCCAGCAGACCTCTTAGCGGGGGGTCAGATACGCAGTATTTT	CASRPLSGGSDTQYF
NA	TRBV5-5	TRBJ1-5	NA	TGTGCCAGCAGCTTGGCTGGGGGCCTGCCATCGCAGCCCCAGCATTTT	CASSLAGGLPSQPQHF
NA	TRBV19	TRBJ1-3	NA	TGTGCCAGTACCCCAACTCAAGGGGCCCTTGGAAACACCATATATTTT	CASTPTQGALGNTIYF
TRBD1	TRBV3-1/TRBV3-2	TRBJ2-2	once	TGTGCCAGCAGCCAAGAACCGGACAGGGGGGCCGCGAACACCGGGGAGCTGTTTTTT	CASSQEPDRGAANTGELFF
NA	TRBV5-5	TRBJ2-5	NA	TGTGCCAGCAGCTTGGGGGCAAACCGGGGCGAGACCCAGTACTTC	CASSLGANRGETQYF
NA	TRBV25-1	TRBJ2-7	NA	TGTGCCAGCAGTGAATTCCGGGGAACCTACGAGCAGTACTTC	CASSEFRGTYEQYF
NA	TRBV7-2	TRBJ2-1	NA	TGTGCCAGCAGCGGGGGTCGTGGGGGCTCCTACAATGAGCAGTTCTTC	CASSGGRGGSYNEQFF
TRBD1	TRBV4-3	TRBJ1-6	NA	TGCGCCAGCAGCCAAGATCCCACCAGGACAGGGTCACCCCTCCACTTT	CASSQDPTRTGSPLHF
TRBD2	TRBV7-3	TRBJ2-3	NA	TGTGCCAGCAGCTTGTCTAGCGGGGGGGCAACGCAGTATTTT	CASSLSSGGATQYF
NA	TRBV3-1/TRBV3-2	TRBJ1-4	NA	TGTGCCAGCAGCCAGACATTTGCTAATGAAAAACTGTTTTTT	CASSQTFANEKLFF
TRBD2	TRBV11-3	TRBJ2-3	NA	TGTGCCAGCAGCGATAGGAGCGGGGGCACAGATACGCAGTATTTT	CASSDRSGGTDTQYF
NA	TRBV5-1	TRBJ2-7	NA	TGCGCCAGCAGCTTGTTGGGGGCGGTCGTACTCGAGCAGTACTTC	CASSLLGAVVLEQYF
NA	TRBV11-3	TRBJ2-5	NA	TGTGCCAGCAGCTTAGGTGGTGCGGGTTTACTCGGGGAGACCCAGTACTTC	CASSLGGAGLLGETQYF
NA	TRBV9	TRBJ2-7	NA	TGTGCCAGCAGCGTGGGACCCTGGGAACTTGGATACGAGCAGTACTTC	CASSVGPWELGYEQYF
TRBD2	TRBV7-2	TRBJ2-7	NA	TGTGCCAGCAGCCTCGGACTAGCGGGGCCCTACGAGCAGTACTTC	CASSLGLAGPYEQYF
NA	TRBV18	TRBJ1-2	NA	TGTGCCAGCTCACCCGCAGAGCATTATAACTATGGCTACACCTTC	CASSPAEHYNYGYTF
NA	TRBV5-6	TRBJ1-2	NA	TGTGCCAGCAGCTTGTATACTGGGCAGGTCTCTGGCTACACCTTC	CASSLYTGQVSGYTF
NA	TRBV4-2	TRBJ1-5	NA	TGTGCCAGCAGCGGATTCAATCAGCCCCAGCATTTT	CASSGFNQPQHF
TRBD2	TRBV4-3	TRBJ2-3	NA	TGCGCCAGCAGCCCCAGGACTAGCGGGGGGGTAGATACGCAGTATTTT	CASSPRTSGGVDTQYF
NA	TRBV19	TRBJ2-3	NA	TGTGCCAGTAGTATCAGGGATCCAGATACGCAGTATTTT	CASSIRDPDTQYF
NA	TRBV11-1	TRBJ1-1	NA	TGTGCCAGCAGCTTACAGCGGACCTCGAACACTGAAGCTTTCTTT	CASSLQRTSNTEAFF